Below, 29 T cell receptor beta chains from the same sample are listed, as sequenced in a study of T cells expressing NK-cell markers. One entry per CDR3 protein, without DNA, is what TCRdb gives after re-calling the 5' RACE reads. The sample totals about 390,000 distinct CDR3 sequences. Sequenced material: blood T cells: a sorted CD56 or NKG2C T cell subset, CD4+ or CD8+ T cells, or bulk PBMC T cells (not recorded which). The source is a woman in her forties or fifties in good health.

V gene TRBV6-1 combines with J gene TRBJ2-7. CDR3 length: 12 amino acids. Germline V lookup: CDR1 MNHNS, CDR2 SASEGT. CDR3 loop: CASSEAPWEQYF.

The chain links TRBV3-1 to TRBJ2-2; there is no DNA to check the TCRdb D call of TRBD1. Germline V lookup: CDR1 LGHDT, CDR2 YNNKEL (reference sequence). The CDR3 extends over 16 amino acids. This CDR3 is CASSQTHLPGTGELFF.

This chain links TRBV23-1 with TRBJ1-5; lacking DNA, the TRBD1 call made by TCRdb goes unchecked. TRBV23-1 is classed as an ORF, of uncertain function. CDR3 size: 16 residues. The CDR3 reads CASSQVGPGHRQPQHF.

The chain recombines TRBV5-1 with TRBJ2-1; TCRdb gives TRBD2 as the D gene, but with no DNA this cannot be confirmed. This CDR3 is 14 amino acids long. Germline V lookup: CDR1 SGHRS, CDR2 YFSETQ. The CDR3: CATTSFASGGEQFF.

The chain uses TRBV7-2 and TRBJ2-7; TCRdb gives TRBD2 as the D gene, but with no DNA this cannot be confirmed. The CDR3 loop spans 17 amino acids. From germline, CDR1 is SGHTA and CDR2 FQGNSA. The CDR3 sequence: CASSPQSRRTTAYEQYF.

V usage is TRBV20-1 and J usage is TRBJ1-2; TCRdb designates TRBD1, a call that cannot be tested without DNA. Germline lookup yields CDR1 DFQATT and CDR2 SNEGSKA (reference sequence). This CDR3 has 15 amino acids. CDR3 in amino acids: CSADSRDRGPGGYTF.

This chain uses TRBV7-3 with TRBJ1-6; checking the TCRdb D call of TRBD1 is not possible without DNA. CDR1 SGHTA and CDR2 FQGTGA come from the germline V gene. The CDR3 length is 13 residues. CDR3 loop: CASQQGFNSPLHF.

The chain uses TRBV20-1 and TRBJ2-5; absent DNA, TCRdb's TRBD1 call cannot be checked. CDR3 length: 13 amino acids. CDR1 and CDR2 from the germline V gene are DFQATT and SNEGSKA (reference sequence). CDR3 amino acids: CSARQGQWETQYF.

The chain links TRBV7-6 to TRBJ2-1; TCRdb proposes TRBD2, but this gene call is untestable without DNA. The CDR3 is 15 residues long. Germline V gene sequence: CDR1 SGHVS, CDR2 FNYEAQ. This CDR3 reads CASSSRWRARNEQFF.

This chain connects TRBV27 to TRBJ2-7; TCRdb picks TRBD2, but there is no DNA to check that call. Germline assignment: CDR1 MNHEY and CDR2 SMNVEV (reference sequence). CDR3 length equals 15 residues. CDR3 loop: CASSLKWPWVGEQYF.

The chain recombines TRBV29-1 with TRBJ2-1; TCRdb's assignment of TRBD1 cannot be checked, as there is no DNA. Germline values: CDR1 SQVTM, CDR2 ANQGSEA. The CDR3 sequence is 15 residues long. CDR3 amino acids: CSVPRGDASYNEQFF.

The rearrangement joins TRBV28 to TRBJ2-3. CDR1 MDHEN and CDR2 SYDVKM come from the germline V gene. This CDR3 contains 16 residues. CDR3 residues: CASKLSFLSSTDTQYF.

The chain joins TRBV21-1 to TRBJ2-4; checking the TCRdb D call of TRBD1 is not possible without DNA. TRBV21-1 represents a pseudogene. The CDR3 contains 18 residues. CDR3 amino acids: CASSNAAGRGGYGNIQYF.

The V gene is TRBV5-1, the J gene TRBJ2-4. Germline V CDR1 and CDR2: SGHRS, YFSETQ. The CDR3 has 15 amino acids. The CDR3 sequence is CASSLVVGAKNIQYF.

The V call is TRBV3-1, the J call TRBJ2-3; with no DNA, the TCRdb D assignment of TRBD1 cannot be verified. CDR3 size: 14 residues. Germline CDR1 reads LGHDT; CDR2 reads YNNKEL (reference sequence). CDR3 in amino acids: CASSHAGTKDTQYF.

The chain is built from TRBV3-1 and TRBJ2-6. The germline V gene encodes CDR1 LGHDT and CDR2 YNNKEL (reference sequence). There are 18 residues in the CDR3. Here the CDR3 reads CASSQDKIRPSGANVLTF.

The chain has TRBV20-1 and TRBJ2-1; the TRBD1 assignment by TCRdb is unverifiable without DNA. This CDR3 has 14 residues. Germline V gene lookup returns CDR1 DFQATT and CDR2 SNEGSKA (reference sequence). The CDR3 loop reads CSALRDPQEDEQFF.

CDR3 loop: CSAAPRGIYNEQFF. This sequence joins TRBV20-1 and TRBJ2-1; TCRdb indicates TRBD2, and absent DNA this call remains unverified. Germline lookup yields CDR1 DFQATT and CDR2 SNEGSKA (reference sequence). CDR3 length: 14 amino acids.

V usage is TRBV14 and J usage is TRBJ2-6. The CDR3 length is 17 residues. Germline-derived CDR1 and CDR2 are SGHDN and FVKESK. Here the CDR3 reads CASSQQVRVSGANVLTF.

V gene TRBV6-4 combines with J gene TRBJ2-1; the TCRdb D gene call, TRBD1, has no DNA to confirm it. CDR3 size: 13 residues. CDR1 and CDR2 from the germline V gene are MRHNA and SNTAGT. The CDR3 loop reads CASSDSNEGAEFF.

The V and J genes are TRBV25-1 and TRBJ2-7; TCRdb picks TRBD2, but there is no DNA to check that call. Germline V lookup: CDR1 MGHDK, CDR2 SYGVNS. This CDR3 is 16 amino acids long. CDR3 protein: CASSDYGLAGRGEQYF.

This sequence joins TRBV7-9 and TRBJ2-3; the D gene TCRdb calls, TRBD2, cannot be checked with no DNA. The V gene's germline CDR1 is SEHNR and CDR2 FQNEAQ (reference sequence). The CDR3 loop spans 14 amino acids. The CDR3 is CASRASGGTDTQYF. Full variable domain (remainder filled in from reference TRBV7-9 and TRBJ2-3): DTGVSQNPRHKITKRGQNVTFRCDPISEHNRLYWYRQTLGQGPEFLTYFQNEAQLEKSRLLSDRFSAERPKGSFSTLEIQRTEQGDSAMYLCASRASGGTDTQYFGPGTRLTVL.

The chain combines TRBV19 with TRBJ2-1; TCRdb gives TRBD2 as the D gene, but with no DNA this cannot be confirmed. The CDR3 totals 15 residues. Germline CDR1 is LNHDA and CDR2 is SQIVND (reference sequence). The CDR3 is CASSIGLAAYNEQFF. Drawing the rest from reference TRBV19 and TRBJ2-1, the complete variable domain is DGGITQSPKYLFRKEGQNVTLSCEQNLNHDAMYWYRQDPGQGLRLIYYSQIVNDFQKGDIAEGYSVSREKKESFPLTVTSAQKNPTAFYLCASSIGLAAYNEQFFGPGTRLTVL.

The genes are TRBV20-1 and TRBJ2-7; TCRdb's D call of TRBD2 is untestable without DNA. Germline CDR1 is DFQATT and CDR2 is SNEGSKA (reference sequence). CDR3 length: 15 residues. CDR3: CSAGGLAATWDEQYF.

The rearrangement joins TRBV27 to TRBJ2-5; absent DNA, TCRdb's TRBD1 call cannot be checked. This CDR3 spans 13 amino acids. Germline values: CDR1 MNHEY, CDR2 SMNVEV (reference sequence). CDR3 sequence: CASREQGRETQYF.

This chain connects TRBV29-1 to TRBJ2-6; the D call from TCRdb, TRBD1, cannot be confirmed without DNA. This CDR3 spans 18 amino acids. Germline loops: CDR1 SQVTM, CDR2 ANQGSEA. The CDR3 is CSVGSIRTASSGANVLTF. Filled out from reference TRBV29-1 and TRBJ2-6, the complete variable domain reads SAVISQKPSRDICQRGTSLTIQCQVDSQVTMMFWYRQQPGQSLTLIATANQGSEATYESGFVIDKFPISRPNLTFSTLTVSNMSPEDSSIYLCSVGSIRTASSGANVLTFGAGSRLTVL.

The CDR3 loop reads CASSPHIGGLRYGELFF. The chain has TRBV12-3 or TRBV12-4 and TRBJ2-2; TCRdb proposes TRBD2, but this gene call is untestable without DNA. This CDR3 region has 17 residues.

The V and J genes are TRBV11-2 and TRBJ2-4; TCRdb designates TRBD2, a call that cannot be tested without DNA. Germline loops: CDR1 SGHAT, CDR2 FQNNGV. The CDR3 extends over 14 amino acids. The CDR3 spells CASSLGTSGSREYF.

This chain joins TRBV29-1 and TRBJ2-3; TCRdb reports TRBD1, a call that lacks DNA to check it against. CDR3 size: 11 residues. Germline V gene data show CDR1 as SQVTM and CDR2 as ANQGSEA. CDR3 sequence: CSVWAGDTQYF.